The subject of this entry is one T cell receptor (beta chain). The antigen remains undetermined. The data are from a study of OX40 agonist ivuxolimab in advanced cancers. For the study at large: Patients were treated with ivuxolimab, an agonistic anti-OX40 (CD134) antibody. Patients achieving partial responses numbered three: one hepatocellular carcinoma case and two cutaneous melanoma cases. Study-wide points: Patients who responded partially at 0.1-3.0 mg/kg showed clonal expansion ranking among the lowest. CD4+ and CD8+ blood T cells expanded clonally by week 6 at 0.1 to 3.0 mg/kg.

Here immunoSEQ multiplex PCR was the method, and the copy in TCRdb shows in-frame clones only, minus some. The sample lists over 100,000 clones; just over 90% were seen once. V lost 2 bases to trimming and J lost 10 bases; unmatched junction nucleotides: 17. This CDR3 is built from 18 residues. Germline V CDR1 and CDR2: LNHNV, YYDKDF (reference sequence). This chain links TRBV15 with TRBJ1-6; 7 bases agree with TRBD1. The origin of this receptor is an adult with an advanced solid tumor such as melanoma, head and neck, liver or kidney cancer. The sequencing used CD4+ or CD8+ T cells sorted from blood, collected in a trial of the OX40 agonist ivuxolimab. In DNA, the CDR3 is TGTGCCACCAGCAGATCACCGGGGGGAGGGGACAGCGGATCACCCCTCCACTTT. Translation: CATSRSPGGGDSGSPLHF.